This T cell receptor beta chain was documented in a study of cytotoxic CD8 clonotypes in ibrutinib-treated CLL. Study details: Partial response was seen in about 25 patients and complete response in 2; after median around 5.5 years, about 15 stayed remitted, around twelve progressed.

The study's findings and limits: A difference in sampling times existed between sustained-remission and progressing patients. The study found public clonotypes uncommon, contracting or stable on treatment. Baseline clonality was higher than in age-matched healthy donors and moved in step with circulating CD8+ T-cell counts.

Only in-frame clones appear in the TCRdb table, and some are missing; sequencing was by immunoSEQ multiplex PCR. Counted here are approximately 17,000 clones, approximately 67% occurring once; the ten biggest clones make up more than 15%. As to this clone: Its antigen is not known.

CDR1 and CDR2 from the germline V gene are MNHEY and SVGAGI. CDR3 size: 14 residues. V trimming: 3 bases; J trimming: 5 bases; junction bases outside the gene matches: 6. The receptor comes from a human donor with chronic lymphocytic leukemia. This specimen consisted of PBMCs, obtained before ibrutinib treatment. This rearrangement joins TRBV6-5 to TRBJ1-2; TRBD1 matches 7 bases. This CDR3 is CASSYLDRSYGYTF. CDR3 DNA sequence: TGTGCCAGCAGTTATTTGGACAGGAGTTATGGCTACACCTTC.